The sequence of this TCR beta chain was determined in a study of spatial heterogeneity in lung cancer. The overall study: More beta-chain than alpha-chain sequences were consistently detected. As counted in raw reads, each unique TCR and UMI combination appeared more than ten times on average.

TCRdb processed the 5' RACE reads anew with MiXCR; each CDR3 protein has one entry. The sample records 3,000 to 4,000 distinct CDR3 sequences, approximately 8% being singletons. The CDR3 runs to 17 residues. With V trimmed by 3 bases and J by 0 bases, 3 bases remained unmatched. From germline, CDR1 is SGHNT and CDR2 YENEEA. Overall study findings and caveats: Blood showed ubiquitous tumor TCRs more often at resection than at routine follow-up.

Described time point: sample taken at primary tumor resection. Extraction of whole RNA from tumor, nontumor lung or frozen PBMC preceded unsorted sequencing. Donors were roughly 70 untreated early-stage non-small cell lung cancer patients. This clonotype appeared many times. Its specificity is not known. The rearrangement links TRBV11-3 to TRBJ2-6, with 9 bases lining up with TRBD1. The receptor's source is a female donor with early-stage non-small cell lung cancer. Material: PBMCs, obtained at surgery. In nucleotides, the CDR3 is TGTGCCAGCAGCTTGGGACAGGGAGACTCTGGGGCCAACGTCCTGACTTTC. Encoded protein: CASSLGQGDSGANVLTF. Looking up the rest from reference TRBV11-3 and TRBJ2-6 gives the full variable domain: EAGVVQSPRYKIIEKKQPVAFWCNPISGHNTLYWYLQNLGQGPELLIRYENEEAVDDSQLPKDRFSAERLKGVDSTLKIQPAELGDSAVYLCASSLGQGDSGANVLTFGAGSRLTVL.